This T cell receptor beta chain was identified during a study of CD8 T cells in Susac syndrome. cDNA came from about 0.5 to 1 ug RNA primed by random hexamers. TCRdb re-called the immunoSEQ multiplex PCR reads with MiXCR, one entry per CDR3 protein. Of 150,000 to 190,000 distinct CDR3 sequences listed, less than 97% are singletons. CDR1 SQVTM and CDR2 ANQGSEA come from the germline V gene. This CDR3 comprises 16 residues. Unmatched junction bases numbered 10, after V lost 2 bases and J lost 4 bases. This sequence joins TRBV29-1 and TRBJ2-5, with TRBD2 identical over 10 bases. Sequencing input: CD8+ T cells from PBMCs. The TCR originated in a human donor with multiple sclerosis. The CDR3 spells CSVESALAGGRETQYF. The CDR3 DNA reads as TGCAGCGTTGAATCCGCCTTAGCGGGGGGCAGAGAGACCCAGTACTTC.